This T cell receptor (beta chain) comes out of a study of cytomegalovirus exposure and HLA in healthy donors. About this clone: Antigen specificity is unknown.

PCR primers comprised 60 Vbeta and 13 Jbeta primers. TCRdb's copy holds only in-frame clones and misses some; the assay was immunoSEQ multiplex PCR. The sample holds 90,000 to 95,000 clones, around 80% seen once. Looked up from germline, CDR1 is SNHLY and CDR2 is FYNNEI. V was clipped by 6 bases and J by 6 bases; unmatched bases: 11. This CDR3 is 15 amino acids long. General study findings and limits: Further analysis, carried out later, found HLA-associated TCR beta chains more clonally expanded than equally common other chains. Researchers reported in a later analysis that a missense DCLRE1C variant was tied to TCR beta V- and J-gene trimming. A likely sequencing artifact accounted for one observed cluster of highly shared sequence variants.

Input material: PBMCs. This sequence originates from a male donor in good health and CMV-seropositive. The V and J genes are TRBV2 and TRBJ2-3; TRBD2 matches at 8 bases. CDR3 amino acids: CASSGLAGKGDTQYF. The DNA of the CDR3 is TGTGCCAGCAGCGGGTTAGCGGGAAAAGGTGATACGCAGTATTTT.